A single T cell receptor (beta chain) is shown here with its context. This sample is part of a study of blood T cell repertoires in COVID-19. The wider study: COVID-19 samples collected from the United States, Italy and Spain covered acute and convalescent phases. PBMCs, B-cell-depleted T cells, or T cells provided the cDNA or gDNA that made up the material.

Cohort assignment relied on participant-reported clinical history. The study counted Cohort 3 donors as recovered given two negative PCRs, clearance, or symptom resolution. Profiling relied on immunoSEQ multiplex PCR, and the TCRdb table lists in-frame clones only, not all of them. The table records about half a million clones, 80% to 90% of them present only once. The sequencing sample was made of PBMCs or T cells enriched from blood (not recorded which). The sequence derives from a woman aged 55-69 years who had recovered from COVID-19.

In DNA, the CDR3 is TGTGCCAGCAGCTTAATCTGGCTAGCGGGGGGGGTAGCCAATGAGCAGTTCTTC. This codes for CASSLIWLAGGVANEQFF. This chain connects TRBV7-2 to TRBJ2-1; 12 nucleotides agree with TRBD2. The CDR3 consists of 18 residues. Germline-derived CDR1 and CDR2 are SGHTA and FQGNSA. V shed 2 bases and J 6 bases; nucleotides not matched to a gene: 11.